This TCR beta chain was found in a study of regulatory T cells in long-lasting Graves disease. Relying on iRepertoire HTBI primers and Arm-PCR of CDR3 regions, the team built TCR beta libraries. Via MiXCR, TCRdb re-called the multiplex PCR reads, giving one row per CDR3 protein. The sample has some 490,000 distinct CDR3 sequences; more than 10% are singletons. Findings and caveats of the study: TRBV28, TRBJ1-2 and TRBJ2-5 emerged as the favored segments in persistent disease. Possibly, accuracy suffered from the small sample size.

Sample time point: newly diagnosed GD, antithyroid drugs for less than 3 months. The TCR library was made from RNA that had been extracted from PBMCs in TRIzol. This clonotype was observed at least ten times. Its target is unknown. CDR3 length: 13 residues. Germline CDR1 is SNHLY and CDR2 is FYNNEI. Trimming took off 5 bases at V and 3 bases at J, with 11 bases between the two ends. These data were likewise used in another study, on T cells in Graves' hyperthyroidism and ophthalmopathy. That publication notes: Using the HTBI primer set, a first-round RT-PCR was run on the TCR CDR3. Among thyroid clonotypes expanded above 0.001, most also appeared in blood.

The V call is TRBV2, the J call TRBJ2-7; a possible D gene is TRBD1 (6 bases). The receptor was isolated from a woman in her 30s with Graves disease. Here the sequenced sample was peripheral blood mononuclear cells (PBMCs), taken at new diagnosis, from a patient treated with antithyroid drugs. CDR3 sequence (DNA): TGTGCCAGCAGTCTCCCCAGGGGCTACGAGCAGTACTTC. It encodes CASSLPRGYEQYF.